Each of the 15 T cell receptor beta chains below was sequenced from the same sample in a study of STAT3 mutations in large granular lymphocyte leukemia (dated by TCRdb to between 2018 and 2021). For these receptors, no antigen is known. Library creation used the immunoSEQ multiplex PCR assay. TCRdb provides this immuneACCESS table in a form limited to in-frame rearrangements. Some clones are lacking; in checked studies, under half of them reflect an unresolved V gene, and why the rest are absent is not known. The sample records approximately 15,000 clones, around 90% of which are singletons. Together, the top ten hold 8.5% to 10% of the sample. Points the paper makes about the study in general: All T-LGLL patients had at least one immunodominant TCRbeta clonotype, and roughly half had multiple immunodominant subclonotypes.

The specimen sequenced was peripheral blood mononuclear cells. These TCRs come from a woman aged 45-65 years with T-cell large granular lymphocyte leukemia. Some clones in this sample may be carry-over from other donors' samples. The age is the age at diagnosis.

V gene TRBV5-1 combines with J gene TRBJ2-1, with TRBD2 matching 12 bases. This CDR3 has 20 residues. Looked up from germline, CDR1 is SGHRS and CDR2 is YFSETQ. J lost 2 bases, V lost 4 bases, and 16 bases had no gene match. The CDR3, as DNA: TGCGCCAGCAGCCCCTTTTCGTCGACTAGCGGGAGACTTCCCTACAATGAGCAGTTCTTC. Its translation: CASSPFSSTSGRLPYNEQFF.

The genes are TRBV28 and TRBJ1-1; no clear D. There are 16 residues in the CDR3. Germline V lookup: CDR1 MDHEN, CDR2 SYDVKM. V lost 6 bases and J lost 1, with 18 bases in between. The CDR3 here is CASRSGFLSQNTEAFF. CDR3 bases: TGTGCCAGCAGATCGGGATTCCTCTCCCAGAACACTGAAGCTTTCTTT.

The chain couples TRBV15 to TRBJ2-3; D not resolved. The V gene lost 8 bases and the J gene lost 2 bases, with 11 bases spanning the gap. The CDR3 is 13 amino acids. CDR1 is LNHNV and CDR2 is YYDKDF in the germline V gene (reference sequence). The CDR3 loop reads CATGLDDTDTQYF. CDR3 sequence (DNA): TGTGCCACCGGGCTGGACGACACAGATACGCAGTATTTT.

The chain joins TRBV4-3 to TRBJ2-5; 10 bases line up with TRBD1. The germline V gene encodes CDR1 LGHNA and CDR2 YSLEER. CDR3 length: 15 residues. V shed 2 bases and J 4 bases; nucleotides not matched to a gene: 4. The CDR3: CASSQSTGGGETQYF. The CDR3 DNA reads as TGCGCCAGCAGCCAATCGACAGGGGGCGGAGAGACCCAGTACTTC.

The gene calls are TRBV11-2 and TRBJ2-2; D may be TRBD1 (6 bases). The CDR3 spans 16 residues. The germline V and J ends were trimmed by 5 bases and 6 bases, with 19 bases remaining between them. CDR1 is SGHAT, CDR2 FQNNGV, per germline. The CDR3, as DNA: TGTGCCAGCAGCCCCCTCGAGGGAAGGGGGTCCGGGGAGCTGTTTTTT. Protein product: CASSPLEGRGSGELFF.

The chain has TRBV5-1 and TRBJ2-3, with TRBD1 identical over 9 bases. Germline values: CDR1 SGHRS, CDR2 YFSETQ. The CDR3 loop spans 15 amino acids. V lost 3 bases and J lost 2; bases outside the gene matches: 4. The CDR3 is CASSSGTGFTDTQYF. The CDR3 DNA reads TGCGCCAGCAGCTCCGGGACAGGGTTCACAGATACGCAGTATTTT.

V gene TRBV4-1 combines with J gene TRBJ2-3; unclear D gene. V was clipped by 0 bases and J by 1 base, with 11 bases between them. There are 16 residues in the CDR3. Germline CDR1 MGHRA, CDR2 YSYEKL. This CDR3 is CASSQDRRSRTDTQYF. For the CDR3, the DNA is TGCGCCAGCAGCCAAGATCGGCGGAGTCGCACAGATACGCAGTATTTT.

The genes are TRBV5-6 and TRBJ2-2; no clear D. The ends were cut back, 1 base at V and 1 base at J, with 5 bases in the middle. The CDR3 totals 14 residues. Looked up from germline, CDR1 is SGHDT and CDR2 is YYEEEE. The CDR3 spells CASSLLGNTGELFF. CDR3 in DNA: TGTGCCAGCAGCTTGTTAGGGAACACCGGGGAGCTGTTTTTT.

The rearrangement uses TRBV27 and TRBJ1-1; the match to TRBD1 covers 7 bases. The junction had 5 bases not matched to a gene; V was cut back by 7 bases and J by 0 bases. From germline, CDR1 is MNHEY and CDR2 SMNVEV (reference sequence). The CDR3 is made up of 14 amino acids. DNA for the CDR3: TGTGCCAGCAACCCAGGGGGGATGAACACTGAAGCTTTCTTT. Translation gives CASNPGGMNTEAFF.

The genes are TRBV5-4 and TRBJ1-5, with D hard to call. CDR1 and CDR2 from the germline V gene are SGHNT and YYREEE (reference sequence). This CDR3 has 14 amino acids. Trimming left V 1 base short and J 6 bases short, with 11 bases between. This CDR3 is CASSLFGISQPQHF. The CDR3 DNA follows: TGTGCCAGCAGCTTGTTTGGGATTAGTCAGCCCCAGCATTTT.

The V gene is TRBV5-4, the J gene TRBJ2-6; the D gene is possibly TRBD2 (5 bases). The CDR3 is made up of 17 amino acids. Trimming removed 0 bases from V and 3 bases from J, with 13 bases in between. Germline-derived CDR1 and CDR2 are SGHNT and YYREEE (reference sequence). CDR3 amino acids: CASSLDPGGFGANVLTF. CDR3 bases: TGTGCCAGCAGCTTGGATCCAGGAGGATTTGGGGCCAACGTCCTGACTTTC.

The CDR3 spells CASSPMTVNEQFF. In nucleotides, the CDR3 is TGCGCCAGCAGCCCCATGACAGTAAATGAGCAGTTCTTC. V usage is TRBV5-1 and J usage is TRBJ2-1; TRBD1 might be the D (5 bases). This CDR3 region has 13 residues. In germline, CDR1 is SGHRS, CDR2 YFSETQ. Trimming left V 4 bases short and J 7 bases short, with 12 bases between.

This clone occurred a few times. The V gene is TRBV7-9, the J gene TRBJ2-2; tentative D call: TRBD1 (6 bases). The germline CDR1 and CDR2 sequences are SEHNR and FQNEAQ (reference sequence). The CDR3 totals 14 residues. V was cut by 0 bases and J by 5 bases, with 7 bases left in between. The CDR3 here is CASSLAGTTGELFF. CDR3 coding DNA: TGTGCCAGCAGCTTAGCAGGGACAACCGGGGAGCTGTTTTTT.

The rearrangement joins TRBV30 to TRBJ1-5; no definite D call. This CDR3 region has 14 residues. Between the trimmed V and J ends, which lost 0 bases and 6 bases, there was a span of 12 bases. CDR1 and CDR2 (germline): GTSNPN, SVGIG (reference sequence). This CDR3 is CAWSVRGWVQPQHF. CDR3 DNA sequence: TGTGCCTGGAGTGTACGAGGTTGGGTTCAGCCCCAGCATTTT.

Only one count was recorded for this clone. The chain links TRBV4-2 to TRBJ1-1; D not certain. Germline V gene sequence: CDR1 LGHNA, CDR2 YNFKEQ. There are 13 residues in the CDR3. Trimming took off 1 base at V and 4 bases at J, with 7 bases between the two ends. The CDR3 here is CASSQGGITEAFF. CDR3 coding DNA: TGTGCCAGCAGCCAAGGAGGGATCACTGAAGCTTTCTTT.